The next 17 T cell receptor beta chains were all read from a single sample in a study of blood T cell repertoires in COVID-19. Data came from immunoSEQ multiplex PCR; TCRdb stores just in-frame clones and leaves some out. The sample lists more than 200,000 clones, 75% to 90% seen once, with less than 9.5% in the top ten. Sequencing was performed on peripheral blood. All receptors derive from a woman of 80 years or more with COVID-19, enrolled during active disease.

This chain links TRBV28 with TRBJ1-2, with 9 bases identical to TRBD1. The CDR3 runs to 16 residues. Per germline, CDR1 MDHEN and CDR2 SYDVKM. Trimming cost V 4 bases and J 0 bases; bases outside gene matches: 6. CDR3 nucleotides: TGTGCCAGCAGTTCCTCCCGACAGGGGGCTAACTATGGCTACACCTTC. This encodes CASSSSRQGANYGYTF.

The chain combines TRBV7-9 with TRBJ1-4, with D uncertain. The CDR3 has 15 residues. The V end lost 6 bases, the J end lost 8 bases, and 19 bases lay between the germline ends. CDR1 and CDR2 from the germline V gene are SEHNR and FQNEAQ (reference sequence). CDR3 bases: TGTGCCAGCAGTGTATTCGGGGAAGGCGTCGAAAAACTGTTTTTT. It is translated as CASSVFGEGVEKLFF.

The rearrangement links TRBV13 to TRBJ2-1; 7 bases are shared with TRBD2. In germline, CDR1 is PRHDT, CDR2 FYEKMQ (reference sequence). Germline trimming cut 0 bases from V and 7 bases from J; bases unmatched to any gene: 12. CDR3 length: 17 residues. Here the CDR3 DNA reads TGTGCCAGCAGCTTAGGCCTCAGACTAGCCCGTGAAAATGAGCAGTTCTTC. It specifies CASSLGLRLARENEQFF.

The chain couples TRBV28 to TRBJ2-3; 7 bases are a match to TRBD2. The CDR3 is 17 amino acids. V lost 10 bases and J lost 2; bases outside the gene matches: 18. In germline, CDR1 is MDHEN, CDR2 SYDVKM. CDR3 sequence (DNA): TGTGCCACCGGGCGTACGGGACTATCATACCACACAGATACGCAGTATTTT. Translated, it gives CATGRTGLSYHTDTQYF. The full variable domain, its missing parts supplied by reference TRBV28 and TRBJ2-3, is DVKVTQSSRYLVKRTGEKVFLECVQDMDHENMFWYRQDPGLGLRLIYFSYDVKMKEKGDIPEGYSVSREKKERFSLILESASTNQTSMYLCATGRTGLSYHTDTQYFGPGTRLTVL.

This rearrangement joins TRBV3-1 (or the pseudogene TRBV3-2) to TRBJ1-2; D might be TRBD1 (6 bases). The CDR3 runs 16 residues. CDR1 is LGHDT, CDR2 YNNKEL, per germline (reference sequence). The ends were cut back, 5 bases at V and 4 bases at J, with 20 bases in the middle. The CDR3 protein is CASSSRRRGTSYGYTF. The DNA of the CDR3 is TGTGCCAGCAGCTCACGGCGCAGGGGTACGAGCTATGGCTACACCTTC.

CDR3 loop: CASSIRQGEKLFF. CDR3 in DNA: TGTGCCAGCAGCATTAGACAGGGTGAAAAACTGTTTTTT. The chain is built from TRBV5-4 and TRBJ1-4, with 7 bases aligning to TRBD1. Germline CDR1 reads SGHNT; CDR2 reads YYREEE (reference sequence). Trimming removed 4 bases from V and 7 bases from J; junction bases left unmatched: 4. This CDR3 is built from 13 residues.

V and J are TRBV6-5 and TRBJ2-5; 9 bases fit TRBD2. This CDR3 has 15 residues. Germline lookup yields CDR1 MNHEY and CDR2 SVGAGI. J gave up 2 bases and V 7 bases, and 8 bases lay outside the gene matches. This CDR3 reads CASIGGRAGQETQYF. Here the CDR3 DNA reads TGTGCCAGCATTGGCGGGAGGGCGGGTCAAGAGACCCAGTACTTC.

This sequence joins TRBV6-5 and TRBJ1-4; D ambiguous. Deletions cut 0 bases from V and 5 bases from J, with 7 bases between. This CDR3 has 14 amino acids. From germline, CDR1 is MNHEY and CDR2 SVGAGI. The CDR3 coding sequence is TGTGCCAGCAGTTACTCCCCCCGGAATGAAAAACTGTTTTTT. It encodes CASSYSPRNEKLFF.

V usage is TRBV6-6 and J usage is TRBJ2-1, with D possibly being TRBD2 (7 bases). V was pared by 4 bases and J by 9 bases, with 13 bases between. The CDR3 is made up of 13 amino acids. The germline gives CDR1 MNHNY, CDR2 SVGAGI (reference sequence). The CDR3 reads CASSSGGPGEQFF. The CDR3 DNA is TGTGCCAGCAGTTCCGGGGGGCCCGGTGAGCAGTTCTTC.

The CDR3 DNA sequence: TGTGCCTGGAGTATAAGGGGTCTCTACGAGCAGTACTTC. This sequence encodes CAWSIRGLYEQYF. The chain couples TRBV30 to TRBJ2-7; TRBD1 is a possible D gene (5 bases). CDR1 is GTSNPN, CDR2 SVGIG, per germline (reference sequence). The V gene lost 2 bases and the J gene lost 3 bases, with 11 bases spanning the gap. CDR3 length: 13 amino acids.

The chain recombines TRBV19 with TRBJ1-1; tentatively, D is TRBD1 (6 bases). Germline V CDR1 and CDR2: LNHDA, SQIVND (reference sequence). The CDR3 runs 13 residues. The germline V and J ends were trimmed by 2 bases and 10 bases, with 14 bases remaining between them. CDR3 residues: CASSIIYREGAFF. The CDR3 DNA sequence: TGTGCCAGTAGTATAATATACAGGGAGGGAGCTTTCTTT.

The chain combines TRBV19 with TRBJ1-1; 10 positions agree with TRBD1. The CDR3 has 15 amino acids. After removal of 8 bases from V and 5 bases from J, the junction contained 11 bases not matched to a gene. Germline V gene data show CDR1 as LNHDA and CDR2 as SQIVND (reference sequence). The CDR3 DNA follows: TGTGCCAGTCGTCAGCCGGGACAGGGGAGGACTGAAGCTTTCTTT. This gives the protein CASRQPGQGRTEAFF.

With respect to this clone: Other nucleotide sequences from this sample produce the same CDR3. The chain has TRBV14 and TRBJ1-6, with D unresolved. Germline V gives CDR1 SGHDN, CDR2 FVKESK. Trimming left V 4 bases short and J 4 bases short, with 8 bases between. This CDR3 is built from 14 residues. This chain's CDR3 is CASSRAGYNSPLHF. CDR3 bases: TGTGCCAGCAGCCGCGCGGGGTATAATTCACCCCTCCACTTT.

The rearrangement joins TRBV7-2 to TRBJ1-6; 8 nucleotides agree with TRBD1. Trimming removed 5 bases from V and 7 bases from J; junction bases left unmatched: 7. Germline V CDR1 and CDR2: SGHTA, FQGNSA. The CDR3 is made up of 15 amino acids. The DNA for the CDR3 is TGTGCCAGCAGCGAACGACAGGGGCAAAATTCACCCCTCCACTTT. This sequence encodes CASSERQGQNSPLHF.

This sequence joins TRBV7-9 and TRBJ1-4; a weak D match, TRBD1 (6 bases). The V end was cut by 8 bases, the J end by 0 bases, with 22 bases between. The CDR3 is 18 amino acids. The V gene's germline CDR1 is SEHNR and CDR2 FQNEAQ (reference sequence). The CDR3 reads CASPDRPGVMATNEKLFF. The CDR3 nucleotides read TGTGCCAGCCCCGATCGGCCAGGGGTCATGGCAACTAATGAAAAACTGTTTTTT. Combining the CDR3 with reference TRBV7-9 and TRBJ1-4 gives the whole variable domain DTGVSQNPRHKITKRGQNVTFRCDPISEHNRLYWYRQTLGQGPEFLTYFQNEAQLEKSRLLSDRFSAERPKGSFSTLEIQRTEQGDSAMYLCASPDRPGVMATNEKLFFGSGTQLSVL.

About this clone: This sample also contains other DNA sequences that code for the same CDR3. J is TRBJ2-1 and V is TRBV19; tentative D call: TRBD1 (5 bases). Germline-derived CDR1 and CDR2 are LNHDA and SQIVND (reference sequence). Deletions cut 3 bases from V and 5 bases from J, with 8 bases between. The CDR3 runs 13 residues. As DNA, the CDR3 is TGTGCCAGTAGTATTCAGGGCCACAATGAGCAGTTCTTC. It is translated as CASSIQGHNEQFF.

This clone was seen a few times. The rearrangement uses TRBV20-1 and TRBJ1-2; D is ambiguous. This CDR3 has 11 amino acids. CDR1 is DFQATT, CDR2 SNEGSKA, per germline (reference sequence). V was cut by 3 bases and J by 8 bases, with 10 bases left in between. The CDR3 DNA is TGCAGTGCTAGTCCGGAGGAAGGCTACACCTTC. This encodes CSASPEEGYTF.